This is a list of T cell receptor beta chains from one sample in a study of blood T cell repertoires in COVID-19. TCRdb keeps only in-frame clones here, not all; method: immunoSEQ multiplex PCR. Among about 180,000 clones listed, over 80% were seen once. Sample: peripheral blood. The receptors were sampled from a woman in her seventies with acute or convalescent COVID-19. The conserved cysteine and the conserved F or W are not part of the CDR3 here. Each record gives: D gene, V gene, clone size, CDR3 protein. A D gene is named only where the DNA matches it firmly. Rows give clone size only sometimes, using once, few, many, or a class for an expanded clone.

>.|TRBV6-6|.
ASSGEGPDTQY
>TRBD2|TRBV28|.
ASSPTSGRVYEQF
>.|TRBV27|few
ASIASFSYEQY
>TRBD2|TRBV6-5|.
ASRLGGTGGNEQF
>TRBD2|TRBV12-3/TRBV12-4|.
ASSHGGETQY
>.|TRBV5-8|.
ANQVFQGTEQPQH
>.|TRBV19|.
ASLQPGTDTQY
>TRBD1|TRBV6-2/TRBV6-3|.
ASSYLGQETNYGYT
>TRBD2|TRBV10-1|.
ASSGVLAGGRTDTQY
>.|TRBV5-5|.
ASGTGLDRLTGELF
>.|TRBV2|.
ASSEGRGQQF
>TRBD2|TRBV5-1|.
ASSLGAGDNEQF
>.|TRBV5-8|.
ASIRGGVTEAF
>.|TRBV16|few
ASSQAGQLYEQY
>TRBD1|TRBV7-2|.
ASSRTGGRSEAF
>TRBD1|TRBV27|.
ASGWTGDTEAF
>.|TRBV28|.
ASSPPTVVYGYT
>TRBD1|TRBV7-2|.
ASSSQTGLNTEAF
>TRBD2|TRBV9|few
ASSLAGGDFNEQF
>.|TRBV5-1|.
ASTYRSGVVGTEAF
>.|TRBV5-6|.
ASSRPFQGPSWNTEAF
>.|TRBV19|.
ASSIEGRGGTEAF
>.|TRBV5-1|.
ASSPDGITVAGYT
>.|TRBV6-2/TRBV6-3|.
ASSYGGAYTEAF
>.|TRBV5-1|.
ASSETQGNSPLH
>TRBD1|TRBV5-6|.
ASSTGTGNYEKLF
>TRBD1|TRBV5-1|.
ASARTGAEETQY
>TRBD1|TRBV18|.
ASSRQGDEQY
>.|TRBV2|.
ASSALQGFVGYT
>TRBD1|TRBV3-1/TRBV3-2|once
ASSYRLDRERVWETQY
>.|TRBV28|.
ASSSGGSNQPQH
>TRBD1|TRBV7-8|.
ASSYRRQGASSYNSPLH
>.|TRBV6-2/TRBV6-3|.
ASSYKGEDSPLH
>TRBD1|TRBV5-4|.
ASSQQGVSYNEQF
>.|TRBV9|.
ASSVEVRGTDTQY
>TRBD1|TRBV7-9|.
ASSLGRDSVSLEQY
>.|TRBV13|.
ASSLATGLWTGELF
>TRBD1|TRBV4-1|.
ASNTGTVGETQY
>.|TRBV9|.
ASSVSGGADVGELF
>.|TRBV21-1|.
ASSKANGWGGHLKDEQF
>.|TRBV7-6|.
ASSLAQGRAQY
>TRBD1|TRBV7-2|.
ASSLGQRIEAF
>TRBD1|TRBV4-1|.
ASSPSGTGGGQPQH
>.|TRBV10-3|.
AISATAFDEQF
>.|TRBV4-2|few
ASSPLEPGEQY
>TRBD2|TRBV7-8|few
ASSLEAGGHHEQF
>.|TRBV9|.
ASSVEVDSFYGYT
>.|TRBV15|.
ATSRDLTYEQY
>.|TRBV10-1|.
ASSEEGWERAF
>TRBD1|TRBV6-5|.
ASRKDRGLTYGYT
>.|TRBV6-5|.
ASSTQAFYGYT
>.|TRBV7-6|few
ASSDGLTPDNEQF
>.|TRBV6-1|.
ASSESTYNSPLH
>TRBD1|TRBV30|once
AWSPDRGAYGYT
>TRBD2|TRBV6-2/TRBV6-3|.
ASSSGLAGSYNEQF
>TRBD1|TRBV7-2|.
ASSSRTGSDTQY
>TRBD2|TRBV18|.
ASSHVTSGSSYEQY